This T cell receptor beta chain came from a study of cytomegalovirus exposure and HLA in healthy donors. 60 Vbeta and 13 Jbeta primers were used in PCR. The method was immunoSEQ multiplex PCR; TCRdb's version includes in-frame clones alone and lacks a portion of them. The sample consists of 100,000 to 150,000 clones, about 74% of them appearing once. Per germline, CDR1 MGHRA and CDR2 YSYEKL. CDR3 size: 16 residues. V dropped 3 bases and J dropped 1 base, with 15 bases sitting between them. Of note for this clone: Its antigen remains unknown.

Study conclusions and caveats: Sequencing probably produced one cluster of sequence variants that were highly shared. TCR beta sequences reportedly predicted most subjects' HLA-A and HLA-B alleles accurately. When analyzed later, a missense DCLRE1C variant was found to be linked to TCR beta V- and J-gene trimming. In a later analysis, HLA-associated TCR beta chains were more clonally expanded than equally common others.

The sample comprised PBMCs. This TCR was sampled from a woman between 45 and 65 years old in good health and CMV-seropositive. The gene calls are TRBV4-1 and TRBJ1-1; possible D gene TRBD1, 6 bases. The CDR3, as DNA: TGCGCCAGCAGCCAGCGACACAGGGTTGCGAACACTGAAGCTTTCTTT. Translated, it gives CASSQRHRVANTEAFF.